Listed here are 23 T cell receptor beta chains from one sample, sequenced in a study of spatial heterogeneity in lung cancer. TCRdb reanalysed the 5' RACE reads using MiXCR and keeps one entry per CDR3 protein. The sample holds fewer than 4,500 distinct CDR3 sequences, approximately 8.9% seen once. Specified time point: sample taken at primary tumor resection. In each case, whole RNA from tumor, nontumor lung or frozen PBMC was sequenced unsorted. Sample: PBMCs, taken at surgery. All receptors derive from a female donor with early-stage non-small cell lung cancer.

This clonotype was seen many times. J is TRBJ2-5 and V is TRBV20-1; weak D call: TRBD1 (5 bases). The CDR3 sequence is 15 residues long. CDR1 is DFQATT, CDR2 SNEGSKA, per germline (reference sequence). Trimming pared 3 bases from V and 5 bases from J, leaving 19 bases between. The CDR3 nucleotides read TGCAGTGCTAGTAGGGCTCCAGGGTATGTGGAGACCCAGTACTTC. Residues: CSASRAPGYVETQYF.

This clonotype was seen at least ten times. This sequence joins TRBV3-1 and TRBJ2-3; the match to TRBD2 covers 11 bases. Germline V lookup: CDR1 LGHDT, CDR2 YNNKEL (reference sequence). The CDR3 loop spans 16 amino acids. J lost 2 bases, V lost 3 bases, and 4 bases had no gene match. CDR3 sequence: CASSHVAGGHTDTQYF. The CDR3 region has the DNA TGTGCCAGCAGCCACGTAGCGGGGGGGCACACAGATACGCAGTATTTT.

The table lists this clonotype with many counts. The chain has TRBV3-1 and TRBJ2-5; D not certain. The CDR3 contains 15 residues. The germline V gene encodes CDR1 LGHDT and CDR2 YNNKEL (reference sequence). The ends were cut back, 1 base at V and 4 bases at J, with 13 bases in the middle. In nucleotides, the CDR3 is TGTGCCAGCAGCCAAGTGCGACTCTCGCGAGAGACCCAGTACTTC. This gives the protein CASSQVRLSRETQYF.

This clonotype is medium-sized in the sample. The rearrangement uses TRBV7-9 and TRBJ1-1; perhaps TRBD1 as D (5 bases). Trimming took 2 bases from V and 7 from J, leaving 11 bases between them. Per germline, CDR1 SEHNR and CDR2 FQNEAQ (reference sequence). CDR3 length equals 13 residues. The CDR3 sequence: CASSLRRGGEAFF. CDR3 coding DNA: TGTGCCAGCAGCTTAAGAAGGGGTGGTGAAGCTTTCTTT.

This clonotype is medium-sized by share. This sequence joins TRBV12-3 or TRBV12-4 and TRBJ2-6; D remains unclear. The CDR3 runs 13 residues. V was shortened by 2 bases and J by 4 bases, with 3 bases between the two germline ends. Here the CDR3 DNA reads TGTGCCAGCAGTTTATGGGGGGCCAACGTCCTGACTTTC. Its translation: CASSLWGANVLTF.

This clonotype was counted ten times or more. This chain uses TRBV20-1 with TRBJ2-5; D gene unclear. The CDR3 runs to 13 residues. With 1 base removed from V and 0 bases from J, the gap between germline ends came to 6 bases. In germline, CDR1 is DFQATT, CDR2 SNEGSKA (reference sequence). CDR3 loop: CSARAGNQETQYF. The CDR3, as DNA: TGCAGTGCTAGAGCGGGTAACCAAGAGACCCAGTACTTC.

The chain recombines TRBV29-1 with TRBJ1-2; D gene unclear. This CDR3 spans 11 amino acids. Germline V gene sequence: CDR1 SQVTM, CDR2 ANQGSEA. The V and J ends lost 8 bases and 5 bases respectively, with 12 bases between them. CDR3 sequence reads: CSYRREYGYTF. The CDR3 region has the DNA TGCAGCTACAGACGGGAGTATGGCTACACCTTC.

By share of the sample, this clonotype is medium-sized (0.01 to 0.1%). The chain joins TRBV6-2 or TRBV6-3 to TRBJ2-1; no firm D call. Germline V gene data show CDR1 as MNHEY and CDR2 as SVGEGT. V was trimmed by 5 bases and J by 7 bases, leaving 15 bases between them. This CDR3 has 14 residues. In DNA form, the CDR3 reads TGTGCCAGCAGTGGGCTCACTGGAGCAAATGAGCAGTTCTTC. Translating it yields CASSGLTGANEQFF.

This clonotype showed up many times. V and J are TRBV29-1 and TRBJ1-1; 7 bases line up with TRBD1. The CDR3 consists of 14 residues. Germline loops: CDR1 SQVTM, CDR2 ANQGSEA. Trimming removed 4 bases from V and 0 bases from J; junction bases left unmatched: 5. The CDR3: CSVAGGDMNTEAFF. The CDR3 DNA reads as TGCAGCGTTGCAGGGGGGGACATGAACACTGAAGCTTTCTTT.

This clonotype was counted a few times. The chain carries TRBV5-1 and TRBJ2-7, with D hard to call. Trimming pared 0 bases from V and 4 bases from J, leaving 20 bases between. The CDR3 is 17 amino acids. CDR1 and CDR2 (germline): SGHRS, YFSETQ. DNA of the CDR3: TGCGCCAGCAGCTTGGCCAACAGCCTTCCCGCGGATTACGAGCAGTACTTC. Translation: CASSLANSLPADYEQYF.

By sample fraction, this clonotype is medium-sized. The gene calls are TRBV5-1 and TRBJ2-2; TRBD1 or TRBD2 may be the D gene (5 bases each). The CDR3 has 17 amino acids. The V end lost 0 bases, the J end lost 2 bases, and 14 bases lay between the germline ends. CDR1 is SGHRS, CDR2 YFSETQ, per germline. The CDR3 DNA reads as TGCGCCAGCAGCTTGGGCCATAGGGACGTTAACACCGGGGAGCTGTTTTTT. Protein product: CASSLGHRDVNTGELFF.

The V call is TRBV19, the J call TRBJ2-2; D is ambiguous. The CDR3 covers 13 residues. V lost 6 bases and J 0 bases, leaving 5 bases between the germline ends. The V gene's germline CDR1 is LNHDA and CDR2 SQIVND (reference sequence). CDR3 loop: CASRKANTGELFF. For the CDR3, the DNA is TGTGCCAGTAGGAAGGCGAACACCGGGGAGCTGTTTTTT.

This chain uses TRBV7-2 with TRBJ1-1, with 9 bases aligning to TRBD1. The CDR3 covers 14 residues. V lost 4 bases, J lost 1 base, and 1 base stayed unmatched. Germline V CDR1 and CDR2: SGHTA, FQGNSA. The CDR3 is CASSSDRGNTEAFF. The DNA of the CDR3 is TGTGCCAGCAGCTCGGACAGGGGGAACACTGAAGCTTTCTTT.

This chain joins TRBV24-1 and TRBJ2-1; 10 bases agree with TRBD1. The CDR3 is 18 amino acids. V shed 0 bases and J 4 bases; nucleotides not matched to a gene: 8. The germline V gene has CDR1 KGHDR and CDR2 SFDVKD. The CDR3 DNA reads as TGTGCCACCAGTGATTTGGGGTCCGGGACAGGGGATTACAATGAGCAGTTCTTC. Protein product: CATSDLGSGTGDYNEQFF.

This clonotype showed up just a few times. Sequence at one end of the junction differs from germline and may be a read error. The rearrangement links TRBV12-3 or TRBV12-4 to TRBJ2-3, with D unclear. The CDR3 has 14 residues. CDR3 in amino acids: CANSLSQFTDTQYF. The CDR3 DNA reads TGTGCCAACAGTTTAAGTCAGTTCACAGATACGCAGTATTTT.

The sample holds many counts of this clonotype. The chain is built from TRBV19 and TRBJ2-2; TRBD1 matches at 11 bases. Germline V gene lookup returns CDR1 LNHDA and CDR2 SQIVND (reference sequence). CDR3 length: 16 residues. Unmatched junction bases numbered 8, after V lost 6 bases and J lost 5 bases. The CDR3 DNA follows: TGTGCCAGTAGCGGCGGACAGGGGGCAGGAACCGGGGAGCTGTTTTTT. As protein: CASSGGQGAGTGELFF.

This clonotype was seen a few times. This chain joins TRBV6-6 and TRBJ2-3; either TRBD1 or TRBD2 may fit D (5 bases each). The CDR3 is 14 residues long. Germline V CDR1 and CDR2: MNHNY, SVGAGI (reference sequence). Trimming took off 5 bases at V and 5 bases at J, with 14 bases between the two ends. The CDR3 nucleotides are TGTGCCAGCAGTACCGGGACGCCCCGAGATACGCAGTATTTT. Protein product: CASSTGTPRDTQYF.

This clonotype was counted at least ten times. The chain's CDR3 is CASSFSPGHREAFF. The CDR3 bases are TGTGCCAGCAGCTTCTCGCCCGGACACCGTGAAGCTTTCTTT. The chain is built from TRBV7-3 and TRBJ1-1; a weak D match, TRBD1 (5 bases). V lost 3 bases to trimming and J lost 7 bases, with 15 bases between them. Looked up from germline, CDR1 is SGHTA and CDR2 is FQGTGA. This CDR3 has 14 residues.

There are many counts of this clonotype. The V gene is TRBV5-1, the J gene TRBJ1-1, with unresolved D. Deletions cut 1 base from V and 1 base from J, with 8 bases between. The CDR3 has 14 residues. Germline CDR1 SGHRS, CDR2 YFSETQ. The CDR3 bases are TGCGCCAGCAGCTTGAGGGCGAAGAACACTGAAGCTTTCTTT. It translates to CASSLRAKNTEAFF.

This clonotype was seen repeatedly, ten times or more. The chain employs TRBV7-9 and TRBJ1-5, with a tentative D call TRBD1 (6 bases). The CDR3 has 13 residues. Germline lookup yields CDR1 SEHNR and CDR2 FQNEAQ (reference sequence). Trimming took off 3 bases at V and 6 bases at J, with 9 bases between the two ends. CDR3 in amino acids: CASSFWGAQPQHF. The CDR3 bases are TGTGCCAGCAGCTTCTGGGGGGCTCAGCCCCAGCATTTT.

This chain joins TRBV12-3 or TRBV12-4 and TRBJ2-1, with TRBD2 matching 7 bases. This CDR3 is built from 13 residues. V was pared by 10 bases and J by 3 bases, with 6 bases of the junction left unmatched. CDR3 coding DNA: TGTGCCACCTCAGCGGGAAACTACAATGAGCAGTTCTTC. Its protein is CATSAGNYNEQFF.

This clonotype has at least ten counts. The CDR3 spells CASSLGHRDNLGEQYF. The CDR3, as DNA: TGCGCCAGCAGCTTGGGCCACCGGGACAACCTCGGGGAGCAGTACTTC. The chain carries TRBV5-1 and TRBJ2-7; possible D gene TRBD1, 6 bases. Germline V lookup: CDR1 SGHRS, CDR2 YFSETQ. V lost 0 bases and J 7 bases, leaving 20 bases between the germline ends. The CDR3 spans 16 residues.

Many counts were recorded for this clonotype. The chain joins TRBV19 to TRBJ2-3, with 8 bases matching TRBD2. The CDR3 is 15 residues long. The germline gives CDR1 LNHDA, CDR2 SQIVND (reference sequence). After removal of 5 bases from V and 6 bases from J, the junction contained 10 bases not matched to a gene. The CDR3 coding sequence is TGTGCCAGTAGTTTCTGGACTAGCCGCCCGGATACGCAGTATTTT. Amino acid sequence: CASSFWTSRPDTQYF.